Listed below are T cell receptor beta chains from one sample, sequenced in a study of CD8+ T cells in alopecia areata. The repertoire was sequenced with immunoSEQ multiplex PCR; TCRdb's copy has only in-frame clones and lacks some. The profile shows some 110,000 clones, about two fifths of them singletons. Material: CD4+ T cells sorted from blood. These receptors all come from a human donor with alopecia areata. Each CDR3 is given with its conserved first and last residue. D genes are given only for firm matches. A clone size is listed for some rows: how often the clone was seen (once, few, many), or a class if it is expanded.

size	J	D	V	CDR3	DNA
.	TRBJ1-1	.	TRBV29-1	CSVRRMNTEAFF	TGCAGCGTCCGACGGATGAACACTGAAGCTTTCTTT
few	TRBJ2-1	TRBD2	TRBV29-1	CSVRGGRAWNEQFF	TGCAGCGTTCGGGGCGGGAGGGCCTGGAATGAGCAGTTCTTC
few	TRBJ2-5	.	TRBV5-1	CASSLVQETQYF	TGCGCCAGCAGCTTGGTCCAAGAGACCCAGTACTTC
once	TRBJ2-1	.	TRBV6-5	CASSYPEGPFF	TGTGCCAGCAGTTACCCAGAAGGGCCGTTCTTC
few	TRBJ2-3	TRBD2	TRBV15	CATSYVSGSSTDTQYF	TGTGCCACCAGCTACGTCAGCGGGAGTAGCACAGATACGCAGTATTTT
.	TRBJ2-1	.	TRBV29-1	CSALGQLNEQFF	TGCAGCGCCCTGGGCCAGCTTAATGAGCAGTTCTTC
.	TRBJ2-7	.	TRBV5-1	CASSFQGSTYEQYF	TGCGCCAGCAGCTTCCAGGGAAGTACCTACGAGCAGTACTTC
.	TRBJ1-2	TRBD1	TRBV29-1	CSSYGTGVGYTF	TGCAGCTCTTACGGGACAGGGGTAGGCTACACCTTC
.	TRBJ1-2	.	TRBV4-1	CASSQDTGLHVDYGYTF	TGCGCCAGCAGCCAAGACACGGGGCTCCACGTTGACTATGGCTACACCTTC
.	TRBJ2-5	.	TRBV2	CASSVLETQYF	TGTGCCAGCAGTGTCCTGGAGACCCAGTACTTC
.	TRBJ2-7	.	TRBV5-4	CASSLAGLAREQYF	TGTGCCAGCAGCTTAGCCGGGCTAGCCCGAGAGCAGTACTTC
.	TRBJ2-4	.	TRBV2	CASSEGVVNIQYF	TGTGCCAGCAGTGAGGGGGTGGTCAACATTCAGTACTTC
.	TRBJ2-1	.	TRBV4-3	CASSQEGGAWNEQFF	TGCGCCAGCAGCCAAGAGGGGGGGGCTTGGAATGAGCAGTTCTTC
few	TRBJ1-4	.	TRBV20-1	CSAPMGEKLFF	TGCAGTGCTCCCATGGGGGAAAAACTGTTTTTT
.	TRBJ2-7	.	TRBV7-2	CASSLHQGTEQYF	TGTGCCAGCAGCCTACACCAGGGGACCGAGCAGTACTTC
few	TRBJ2-5	.	TRBV19	CASSPARGLYQETQYF	TGTGCCAGTAGTCCAGCCAGGGGCCTGTACCAAGAGACCCAGTACTTC
few	TRBJ1-4	.	TRBV28	CASSGTAEKLFF	TGTGCCAGCAGTGGTACGGCTGAAAAACTGTTTTTT
.	TRBJ1-4	.	TRBV4-1	CASSQSSIEKLFF	TGCGCCAGCAGCCAAAGTTCTATTGAAAAACTGTTTTTT
few	TRBJ1-1	.	TRBV29-1	CSGTAISEAFF	TGCAGCGGGACAGCCATCTCTGAAGCTTTCTTT
.	TRBJ1-5	TRBD1	TRBV29-1	CSVDGQGVQPQHF	TGCAGCGTTGACGGACAGGGCGTTCAGCCCCAGCATTTT
.	TRBJ2-3	.	TRBV29-1	CSVERTTSTDTQYF	TGCAGCGTTGAACGAACAACTAGCACAGATACGCAGTATTTT
once	TRBJ1-1	TRBD1	TRBV29-1	CSVPTGYTEAFF	TGCAGCGTACCGACAGGGTACACTGAAGCTTTCTTT
.	TRBJ2-1	.	TRBV5-1	CASSPGSSYNEQFF	TGCGCCAGCAGTCCGGGGAGCTCCTACAATGAGCAGTTCTTC
.	TRBJ1-1	.	TRBV29-1	CSAPGSVMNTEAFF	TGCAGCGCCCCTGGCTCGGTCATGAACACTGAAGCTTTCTTT
.	TRBJ1-1	.	TRBV23-1	CASSRHCEAFF	TGCGCCAGCAGTCGCCATTGCGAAGCTTTCTTT
few	TRBJ1-2	TRBD1	TRBV7-9	CASSLGQHYGYTF	TGTGCCAGCAGTCTGGGACAGCACTATGGCTACACCTTC
few	TRBJ2-1	TRBD2	TRBV7-2	CASSPRTSGYNEQFF	TGTGCCAGCAGCCCAAGGACTAGCGGTTACAATGAGCAGTTCTTC
.	TRBJ2-3	TRBD2	TRBV4-1	CASSQLGTNTDTQYF	TGCGCCAGCAGCCAACTCGGGACTAACACAGATACGCAGTATTTT
.	TRBJ2-2	TRBD2	TRBV5-1	CASSLGLAANTGELFF	TGCGCCAGCAGCTTGGGGCTAGCGGCGAACACCGGGGAGCTGTTTTTT
.	TRBJ1-4	.	TRBV28	CASSSGDYNEKLFF	TGTGCCAGCAGTTCAGGGGATTATAATGAAAAACTGTTTTTT
.	TRBJ2-1	TRBD2	TRBV28	CASSPHRSAGVTSYNEQFF	TGTGCCAGCAGTCCCCATCGTTCAGCGGGAGTTACCTCCTACAATGAGCAGTTCTTC
few	TRBJ1-2	.	TRBV29-1	CSVERGRGYGYTF	TGCAGCGTTGAGCGAGGGCGCGGCTATGGCTACACCTTC
few	TRBJ2-1	.	TRBV29-1	CSVLPYNEQFF	TGCAGCGTCCTCCCTTACAATGAGCAGTTCTTC
.	TRBJ2-4	TRBD1	TRBV7-2	CASSPDRGIAKNIQYF	TGTGCCAGCAGTCCGGACAGGGGGATAGCCAAAAACATTCAGTACTTC
.	TRBJ1-1	.	TRBV15	CATSTVTEAFF	TGTGCCACCAGCACCGTCACTGAAGCTTTCTTT
.	TRBJ2-7	TRBD2	TRBV28	CASYGLAGSYEQYF	TGTGCCTCCTATGGGCTAGCGGGCTCCTACGAGCAGTACTTC
once	TRBJ2-6	.	TRBV9	CASSIGYSGANVLTF	TGTGCCAGCAGCATTGGATACTCTGGGGCCAACGTCCTGACTTTC
.	TRBJ1-5	TRBD1	TRBV29-1	CSVGQGNQPQHF	TGCAGCGTCGGACAGGGGAATCAGCCCCAGCATTTT
.	TRBJ2-1	.	TRBV15	CATSRGAGSYNEQFF	TGTGCCACCAGCAGAGGAGCGGGCTCCTACAATGAGCAGTTCTTC
.	TRBJ1-1	.	TRBV29-1	CSVEDRLGSTEAFF	TGCAGCGTTGAAGATCGTCTGGGAAGCACTGAAGCTTTCTTT
few	TRBJ2-7	TRBD2	TRBV29-1	CSVEGTGGAYEQYF	TGCAGCGTTGAAGGGACGGGGGGGGCCTACGAGCAGTACTTC
.	TRBJ2-5	.	TRBV29-1	CSVSRALQETQYF	TGCAGCGTGAGCCGGGCCCTCCAAGAGACCCAGTACTTC
.	TRBJ1-1	.	TRBV7-2	CASSLARGADLEAFF	TGTGCCAGCAGCTTAGCTAGGGGGGCAGACCTTGAAGCTTTCTTT
.	TRBJ2-1	.	TRBV7-9	CASSLVSSEQFF	TGTGCCAGCAGCTTAGTAAGTTCCGAGCAGTTCTTC
few	TRBJ1-2	.	TRBV27	CASSLDFLSNYGYTF	TGTGCCAGCAGCCTTGATTTCCTCAGCAACTATGGCTACACCTTC
once	TRBJ2-7	.	TRBV7-2	CASSPRTPPYEQYF	TGTGCCAGCAGCCCACGGACTCCTCCCTACGAGCAGTACTTC
.	TRBJ2-4	.	TRBV4-3	CASSQEGPGIQYF	TGCGCCAGCAGCCAAGAGGGCCCGGGGATTCAGTACTTC
few	TRBJ2-3	TRBD1	TRBV30	CAFTGTGGTDTQYF	TGTGCGTTTACCGGGACAGGGGGCACAGATACGCAGTATTTT
.	TRBJ1-2	.	TRBV4-3	CASSQEGANYGYTF	TGCGCCAGCAGCCAAGAGGGGGCTAACTATGGCTACACCTTC
few	TRBJ1-2	TRBD1	TRBV29-1	CSIGQEKRGYTF	TGCAGCATAGGACAGGAAAAAAGGGGCTACACCTTC
few	TRBJ2-5	.	TRBV11-3	CASSLGLKGETQYF	TGTGCCAGCAGCTTGGGCCTAAAGGGAGAGACCCAGTACTTC
.	TRBJ1-2	TRBD1	TRBV27	CASSDRGYGYTF	TGTGCCAGCAGTGACAGGGGCTATGGCTACACCTTC
.	TRBJ1-2	.	TRBV19	CAVQFPYGYTF	TGTGCCGTACAGTTTCCCTATGGCTACACCTTC
.	TRBJ2-7	TRBD2	TRBV18	CASSPGTSGSEQYF	TGTGCCAGCTCACCGGGGACTAGCGGGAGCGAGCAGTACTTC
once	TRBJ2-7	.	TRBV7-2	CASSLSPGGGSGYEQYF	TGTGCCAGCAGCCTAAGCCCTGGGGGTGGGTCGGGATACGAGCAGTACTTC
.	TRBJ2-7	TRBD1	TRBV30	CAWSVTGTSYEQYF	TGTGCCTGGAGTGTGACAGGGACGTCCTACGAGCAGTACTTC